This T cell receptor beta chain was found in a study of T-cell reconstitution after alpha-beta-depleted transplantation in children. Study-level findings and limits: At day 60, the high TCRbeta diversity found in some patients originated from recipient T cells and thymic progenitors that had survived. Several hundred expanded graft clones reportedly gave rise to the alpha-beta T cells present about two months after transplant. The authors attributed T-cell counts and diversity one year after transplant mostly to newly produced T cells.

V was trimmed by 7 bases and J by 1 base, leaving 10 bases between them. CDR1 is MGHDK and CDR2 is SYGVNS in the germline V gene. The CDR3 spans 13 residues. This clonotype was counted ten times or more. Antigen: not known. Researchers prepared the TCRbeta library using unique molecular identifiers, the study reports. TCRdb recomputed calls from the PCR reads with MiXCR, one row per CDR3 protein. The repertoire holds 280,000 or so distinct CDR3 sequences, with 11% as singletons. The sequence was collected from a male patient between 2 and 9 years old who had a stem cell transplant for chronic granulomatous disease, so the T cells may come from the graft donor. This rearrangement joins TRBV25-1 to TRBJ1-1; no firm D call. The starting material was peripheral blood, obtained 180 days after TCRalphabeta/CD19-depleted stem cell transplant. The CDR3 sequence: CASTVKGNTEAFF. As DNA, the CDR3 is TGTGCCAGCACAGTGAAGGGGAACACTGAAGCTTTCTTT. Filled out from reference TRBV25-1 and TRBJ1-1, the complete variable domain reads EADIYQTPRYLVIGTGKKITLECSQTMGHDKMYWYQQDPGMELHLIHYSYGVNSTEKGDLSSESTVSRIRTEHFPLTLESARPSHTSQYLCASTVKGNTEAFFGQGTRLTVV.